This TCR beta chain was captured by sequencing in a study of OX40 agonist ivuxolimab in advanced cancers. The CDR3 totals 13 residues. Germline values: CDR1 KGHSH, CDR2 LQKENI. V lost 8 bases to trimming and J lost 4 bases; unmatched junction nucleotides: 3. Clones were sequenced by immunoSEQ multiplex PCR, and TCRdb holds only the in-frame ones, with some missing. The data hold 72,000 or so clones, with 75% to 90% observed a single time. The sequenced sample was CD4+ or CD8+ T cells sorted from blood, obtained in a trial of the OX40 agonist ivuxolimab. The rearrangement links TRBV18 to TRBJ2-2, with 8 bases that match TRBD1. The clonotype comes from an adult with an advanced solid tumor such as melanoma, head and neck, liver or kidney cancer. The CDR3 reads CASPTGVTGELFF. The CDR3 region has the DNA TGTGCCAGCCCGACAGGGGTCACCGGGGAGCTGTTTTTT.